Each of the 6 T cell receptor beta chains below was sequenced from the same sample in a study of T cell clonotyping in hematopoietic cell transplantation. Profiled with immunoSEQ multiplex PCR; TCRdb holds only in-frame clones, not every one. The data contain around 25,000 clones, around 70% of them singletons. Time point specified: recipient sample about 28 days before transplant, after cytoreduction. The sequences come from peripheral blood mononuclear cells, collected before stem cell transplant. Source of these receptors: a man aged 45-65 years with myelodysplastic syndrome. Some clones in this sample may be carry-over from other donors' samples.

A note on this clone: Other DNA sequences from this sample encode an identical CDR3 as well. V usage is TRBV6-5 and J usage is TRBJ2-7; D is ambiguous. V lost 3 bases and J 1 base, leaving 7 bases between the germline ends. Germline CDR1 is MNHEY and CDR2 is SVGAGI. This CDR3 contains 13 residues. The CDR3 coding sequence is TGTGCCAGCAGTTATCGGCGGTCCTACGAGCAGTACTTC. Protein: CASSYRRSYEQYF.

The chain employs TRBV5-1 and TRBJ2-1; D is ambiguous. Germline V gene sequence: CDR1 SGHRS, CDR2 YFSETQ. This CDR3 contains 15 residues. Trimming cost V 0 bases and J 4 bases, with 11 bases left between them. CDR3 residues: CASSLEAFDYNEQFF. The CDR3 coding sequence is TGCGCCAGCAGCTTGGAGGCATTTGATTACAATGAGCAGTTCTTC.

The rearrangement uses TRBV4-3 and TRBJ1-2; 8 nucleotides match TRBD1. This CDR3 is built from 16 residues. V lost 1 base to trimming and J lost 6 bases; unmatched junction nucleotides: 10. Germline CDR1 and CDR2: LGHNA and YSLEER. The CDR3 loop is CASSQATGQGYDGYTF. In nucleotides, the CDR3 is TGCGCCAGCAGCCAAGCCACCGGACAGGGATACGATGGCTACACCTTC.

The V and J genes are TRBV6-5 and TRBJ2-5; D is uncertain. Per germline, CDR1 MNHEY and CDR2 SVGAGI. This CDR3 has 15 amino acids. The V and J ends lost 2 bases and 0 bases respectively, with 10 bases between them. In DNA form, the CDR3 reads TGTGCCAGCAGTTACGGCCAGAAGTACCAAGAGACCCAGTACTTC. As protein: CASSYGQKYQETQYF.

The J gene is TRBJ1-1, the V gene TRBV29-1; D is unclear. The V gene's germline CDR1 is SQVTM and CDR2 ANQGSEA. This CDR3 is 11 amino acids long. V gave up 7 bases and J gave up 7 bases, with 13 bases separating them. This CDR3 is CSAATDVEAFF. The CDR3 coding sequence is TGCAGCGCAGCCACGGACGTTGAAGCTTTCTTT.

As regards this clone: The conserved closing phenylalanine or tryptophan is absent in this CDR3, likely reflecting a read error. No DNA is shown, since the ends of the CDR3 on it are uncertain; the CDR3 is the one TCRdb lists. The V call is TRBV6-1, the J call TRBJ2-3. The CDR3 is 10 residues long, ends included. Germline assignment: CDR1 MNHNS and CDR2 SASEGT. This CDR3 is CASSEEGDFL.